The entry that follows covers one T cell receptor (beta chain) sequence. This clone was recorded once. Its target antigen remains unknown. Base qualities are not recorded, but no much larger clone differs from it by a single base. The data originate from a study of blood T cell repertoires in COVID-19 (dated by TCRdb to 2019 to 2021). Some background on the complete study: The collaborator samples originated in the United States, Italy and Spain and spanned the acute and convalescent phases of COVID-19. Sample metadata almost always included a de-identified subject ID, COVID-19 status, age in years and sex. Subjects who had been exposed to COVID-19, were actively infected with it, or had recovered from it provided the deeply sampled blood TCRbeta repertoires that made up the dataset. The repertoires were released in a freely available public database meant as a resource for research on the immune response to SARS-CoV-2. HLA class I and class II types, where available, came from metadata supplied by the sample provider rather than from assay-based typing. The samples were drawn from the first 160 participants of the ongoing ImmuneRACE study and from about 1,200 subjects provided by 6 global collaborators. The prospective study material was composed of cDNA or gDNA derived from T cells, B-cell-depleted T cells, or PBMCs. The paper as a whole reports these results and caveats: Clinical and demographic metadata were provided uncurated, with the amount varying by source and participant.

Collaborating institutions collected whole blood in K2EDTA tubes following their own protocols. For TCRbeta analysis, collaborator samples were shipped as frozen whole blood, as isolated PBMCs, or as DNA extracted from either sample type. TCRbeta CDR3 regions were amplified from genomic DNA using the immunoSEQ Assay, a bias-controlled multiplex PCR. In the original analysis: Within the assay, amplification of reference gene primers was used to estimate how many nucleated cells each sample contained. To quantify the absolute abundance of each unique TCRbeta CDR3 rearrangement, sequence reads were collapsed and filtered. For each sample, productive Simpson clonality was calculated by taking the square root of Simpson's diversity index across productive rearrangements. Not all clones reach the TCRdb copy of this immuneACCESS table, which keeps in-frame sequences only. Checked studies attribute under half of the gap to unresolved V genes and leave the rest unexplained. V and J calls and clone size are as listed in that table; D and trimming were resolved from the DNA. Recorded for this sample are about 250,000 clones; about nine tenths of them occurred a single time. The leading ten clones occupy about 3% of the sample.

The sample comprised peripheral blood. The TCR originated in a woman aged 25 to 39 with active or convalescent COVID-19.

The base sequence is TGTGCCAGCAGCTTTGTCACTACCTACGAGCAGTACTTC. Its protein product is CASSFVTTYEQYF. Recombination connected TRBV5-5 to TRBJ2-7; the D gene identity is not certain. The CDR3 runs 13 residues from the cysteine to the phenylalanine. Only the CDR3 DNA stays, 39 bases, in frame from base 1. Relative to germline, V is 2 bases shorter and J is 2 bases shorter, with 8 bases between their ends. CDR1 SGHKS and CDR2 YYEKEE are derived from the germline V gene (reference sequence). The CDR3, completed at both ends by the reference TRBV5-5 and TRBJ2-7 genes, gives the full variable domain DAGVTQSPTHLIKTRGQQVTLRCSPISGHKSVSWYQQVLGQGPQFIFQYYEKEERGRGNFPDRFSARQFPNYSSELNVNALLLGDSALYLCASSFVTTYEQYFGPGTRLTVT.